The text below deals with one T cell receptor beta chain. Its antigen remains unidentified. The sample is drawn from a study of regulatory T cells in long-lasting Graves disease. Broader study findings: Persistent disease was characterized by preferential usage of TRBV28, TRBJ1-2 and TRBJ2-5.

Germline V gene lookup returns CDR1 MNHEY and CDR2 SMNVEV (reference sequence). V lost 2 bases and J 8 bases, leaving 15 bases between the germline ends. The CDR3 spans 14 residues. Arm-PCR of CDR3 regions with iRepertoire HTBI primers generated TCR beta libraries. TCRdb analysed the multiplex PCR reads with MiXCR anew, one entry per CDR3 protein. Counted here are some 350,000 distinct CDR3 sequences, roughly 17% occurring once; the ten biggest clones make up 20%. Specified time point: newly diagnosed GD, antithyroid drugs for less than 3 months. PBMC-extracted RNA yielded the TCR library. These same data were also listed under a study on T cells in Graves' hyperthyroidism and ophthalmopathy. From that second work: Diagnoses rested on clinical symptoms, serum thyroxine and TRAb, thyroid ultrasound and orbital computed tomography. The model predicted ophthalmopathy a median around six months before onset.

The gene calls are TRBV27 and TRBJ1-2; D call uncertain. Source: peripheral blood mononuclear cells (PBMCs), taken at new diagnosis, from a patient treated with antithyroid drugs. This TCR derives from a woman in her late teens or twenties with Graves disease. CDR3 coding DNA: TGTGCCAGCAGTTTAAGTGGAGGTCCCTGGGGCTACACCTTC. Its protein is CASSLSGGPWGYTF.